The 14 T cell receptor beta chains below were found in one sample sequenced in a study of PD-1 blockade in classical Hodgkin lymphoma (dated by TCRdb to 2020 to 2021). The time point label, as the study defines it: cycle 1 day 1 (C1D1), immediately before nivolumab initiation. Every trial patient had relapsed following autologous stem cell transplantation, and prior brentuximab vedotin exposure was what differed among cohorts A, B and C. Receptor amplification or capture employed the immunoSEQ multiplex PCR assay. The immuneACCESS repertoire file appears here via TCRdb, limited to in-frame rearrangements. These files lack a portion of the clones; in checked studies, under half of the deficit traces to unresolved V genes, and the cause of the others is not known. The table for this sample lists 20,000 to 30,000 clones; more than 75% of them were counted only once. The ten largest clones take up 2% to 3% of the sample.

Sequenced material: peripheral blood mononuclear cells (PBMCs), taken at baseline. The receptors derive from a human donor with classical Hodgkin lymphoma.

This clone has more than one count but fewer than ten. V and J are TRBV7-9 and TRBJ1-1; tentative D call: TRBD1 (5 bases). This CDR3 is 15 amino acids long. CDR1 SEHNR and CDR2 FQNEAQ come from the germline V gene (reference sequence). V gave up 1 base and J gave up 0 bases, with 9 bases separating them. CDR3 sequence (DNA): TGTGCCAGCAGCTTAGGTGCGGGGCTGAACACTGAAGCTTTCTTT. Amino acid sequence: CASSLGAGLNTEAFF.

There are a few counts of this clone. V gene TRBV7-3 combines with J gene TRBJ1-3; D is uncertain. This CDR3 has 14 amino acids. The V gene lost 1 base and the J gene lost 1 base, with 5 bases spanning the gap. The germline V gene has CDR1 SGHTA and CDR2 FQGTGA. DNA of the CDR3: TGTGCCAGCAGCTTAAAGGTTTCTGGAAACACCATATATTTT. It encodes CASSLKVSGNTIYF.

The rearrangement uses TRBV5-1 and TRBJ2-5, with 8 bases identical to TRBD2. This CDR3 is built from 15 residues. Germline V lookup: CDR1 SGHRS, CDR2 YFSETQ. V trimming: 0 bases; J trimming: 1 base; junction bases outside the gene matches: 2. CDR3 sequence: CASSLAAGGQETQYF. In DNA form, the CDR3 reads TGCGCCAGCAGCTTGGCTGCGGGGGGCCAAGAGACCCAGTACTTC.

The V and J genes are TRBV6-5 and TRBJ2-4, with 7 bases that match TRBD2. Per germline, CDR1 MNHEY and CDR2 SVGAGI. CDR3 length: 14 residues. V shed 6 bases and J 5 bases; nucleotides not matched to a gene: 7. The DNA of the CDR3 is TGTGCCAGCAGGACCCAGGGAGGGGAAAACATTCAGTACTTC. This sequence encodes CASRTQGGENIQYF.

CDR3 amino acids: CASSQDLMVSTDTQYF. In DNA, the CDR3 is TGCGCCAGCAGCCAAGATCTCATGGTTAGCACAGATACGCAGTATTTT. The chain carries TRBV4-3 and TRBJ2-3; D is unresolved. The length of the CDR3 is 16 residues. Trimming took 0 bases from V and 0 from J, leaving 10 bases between them. Germline V gene sequence: CDR1 LGHNA, CDR2 YSLEER.

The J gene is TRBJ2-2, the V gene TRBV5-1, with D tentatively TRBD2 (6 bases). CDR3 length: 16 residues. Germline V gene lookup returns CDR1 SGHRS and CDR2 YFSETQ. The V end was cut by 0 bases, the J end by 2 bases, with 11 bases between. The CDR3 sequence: CASSLVAGLNTGELFF. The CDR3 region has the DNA TGCGCCAGCAGCTTGGTAGCCGGACTAAACACCGGGGAGCTGTTTTTT.

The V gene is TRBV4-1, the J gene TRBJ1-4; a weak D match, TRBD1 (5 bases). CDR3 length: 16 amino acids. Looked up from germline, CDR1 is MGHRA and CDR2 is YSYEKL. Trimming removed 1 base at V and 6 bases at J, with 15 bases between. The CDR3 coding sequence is TGCGCCAGCAGCCAAGGCGAGATACGAGGGGATGAAAAACTGTTTTTT. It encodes CASSQGEIRGDEKLFF.

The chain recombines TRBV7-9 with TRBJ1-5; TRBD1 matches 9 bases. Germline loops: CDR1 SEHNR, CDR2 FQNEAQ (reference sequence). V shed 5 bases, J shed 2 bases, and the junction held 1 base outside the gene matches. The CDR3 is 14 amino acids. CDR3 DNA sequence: TGTGCCAGCAGCCGGACAGGGGGCAATCAGCCCCAGCATTTT. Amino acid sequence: CASSRTGGNQPQHF.

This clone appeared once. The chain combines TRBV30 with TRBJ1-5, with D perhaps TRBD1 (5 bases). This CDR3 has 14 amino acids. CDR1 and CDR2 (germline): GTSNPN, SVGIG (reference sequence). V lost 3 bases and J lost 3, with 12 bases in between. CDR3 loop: CAWSAGGLNQPQHF. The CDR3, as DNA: TGTGCCTGGAGCGCTGGGGGACTCAATCAGCCCCAGCATTTT.

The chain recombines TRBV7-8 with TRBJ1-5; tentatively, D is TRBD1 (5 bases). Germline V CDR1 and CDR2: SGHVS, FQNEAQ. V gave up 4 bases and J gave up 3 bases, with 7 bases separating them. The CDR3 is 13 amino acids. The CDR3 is CASSWDYNQPQHF. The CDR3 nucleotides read TGTGCCAGCAGCTGGGACTACAATCAGCCCCAGCATTTT.

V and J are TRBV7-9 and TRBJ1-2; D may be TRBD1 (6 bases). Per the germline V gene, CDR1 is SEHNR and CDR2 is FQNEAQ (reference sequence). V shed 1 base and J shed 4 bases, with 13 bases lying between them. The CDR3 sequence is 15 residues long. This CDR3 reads CASSLEGGGTYGYTF. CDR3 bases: TGTGCCAGCAGCTTAGAAGGGGGAGGAACCTATGGCTACACCTTC.

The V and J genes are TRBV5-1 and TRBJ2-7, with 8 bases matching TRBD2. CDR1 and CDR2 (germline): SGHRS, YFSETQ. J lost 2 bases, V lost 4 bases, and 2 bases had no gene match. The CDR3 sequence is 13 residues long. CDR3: CASSRGGPYEQYF. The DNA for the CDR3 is TGCGCCAGCAGCCGCGGGGGGCCCTACGAGCAGTACTTC.

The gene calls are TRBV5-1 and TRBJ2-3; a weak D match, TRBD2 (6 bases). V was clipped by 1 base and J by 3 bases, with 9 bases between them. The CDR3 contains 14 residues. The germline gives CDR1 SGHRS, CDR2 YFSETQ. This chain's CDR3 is CASSLLAGTDTQYF. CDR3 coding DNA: TGCGCCAGCAGCTTGCTTGCGGGAACAGATACGCAGTATTTT.

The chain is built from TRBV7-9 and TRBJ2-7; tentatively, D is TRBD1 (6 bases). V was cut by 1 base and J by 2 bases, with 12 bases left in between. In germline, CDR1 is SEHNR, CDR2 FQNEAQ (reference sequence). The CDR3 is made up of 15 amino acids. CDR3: CASSLVTGPTYEQYF. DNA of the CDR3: TGTGCCAGCAGCTTAGTAACAGGGCCTACCTACGAGCAGTACTTC.